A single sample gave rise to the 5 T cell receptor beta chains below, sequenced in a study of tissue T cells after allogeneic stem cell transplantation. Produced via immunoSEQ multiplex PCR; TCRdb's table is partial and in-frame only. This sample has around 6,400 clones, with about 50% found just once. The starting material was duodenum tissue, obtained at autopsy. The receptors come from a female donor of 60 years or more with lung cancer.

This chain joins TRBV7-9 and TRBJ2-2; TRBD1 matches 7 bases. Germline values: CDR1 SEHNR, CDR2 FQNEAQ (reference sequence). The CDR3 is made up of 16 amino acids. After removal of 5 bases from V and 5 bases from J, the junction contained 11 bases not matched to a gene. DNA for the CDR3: TGTGCCAGCAGCAACCGGGACACAGGGGAGACCGGGGAGCTGTTTTTT. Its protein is CASSNRDTGETGELFF.

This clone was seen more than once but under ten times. CDR3 protein: CASSIGGWSNTEAFF. DNA of the CDR3: TGTGCCAGTAGTATAGGGGGGTGGTCGAACACTGAAGCTTTCTTT. The chain uses TRBV19 and TRBJ1-1; possible D gene TRBD1, 5 bases. Germline V lookup: CDR1 LNHDA, CDR2 SQIVND (reference sequence). This CDR3 has 15 residues. The ends were cut back, 1 base at V and 1 base at J, with 10 bases in the middle.

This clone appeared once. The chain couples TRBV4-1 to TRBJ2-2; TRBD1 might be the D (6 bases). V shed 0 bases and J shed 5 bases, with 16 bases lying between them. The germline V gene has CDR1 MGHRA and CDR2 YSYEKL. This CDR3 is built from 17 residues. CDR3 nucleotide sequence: TGCGCCAGCAGCCAAGAAGGAGTGGGGGCAGGAACCGGGGAGCTGTTTTTT. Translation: CASSQEGVGAGTGELFF.

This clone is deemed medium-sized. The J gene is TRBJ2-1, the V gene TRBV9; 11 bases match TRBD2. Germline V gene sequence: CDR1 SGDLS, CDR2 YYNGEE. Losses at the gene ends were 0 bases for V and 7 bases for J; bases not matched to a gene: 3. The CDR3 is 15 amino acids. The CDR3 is CASSVVLAGVNEQFF. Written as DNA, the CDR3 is TGTGCCAGCAGCGTAGTACTAGCGGGGGTAAATGAGCAGTTCTTC. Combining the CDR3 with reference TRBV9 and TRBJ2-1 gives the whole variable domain DSGVTQTPKHLITATGQRVTLRCSPRSGDLSVYWYQQSLDQGLQFLIQYYNGEERAKGNILERFSAQQFPDLHSELNLSSLELGDSALYFCASSVVLAGVNEQFFGPGTRLTVL.

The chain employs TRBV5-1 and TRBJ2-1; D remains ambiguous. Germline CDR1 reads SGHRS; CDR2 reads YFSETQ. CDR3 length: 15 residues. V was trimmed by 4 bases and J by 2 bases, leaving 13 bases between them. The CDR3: CASSDGPETYNEQFF. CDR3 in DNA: TGCGCCAGCAGCGATGGACCCGAAACCTACAATGAGCAGTTCTTC.